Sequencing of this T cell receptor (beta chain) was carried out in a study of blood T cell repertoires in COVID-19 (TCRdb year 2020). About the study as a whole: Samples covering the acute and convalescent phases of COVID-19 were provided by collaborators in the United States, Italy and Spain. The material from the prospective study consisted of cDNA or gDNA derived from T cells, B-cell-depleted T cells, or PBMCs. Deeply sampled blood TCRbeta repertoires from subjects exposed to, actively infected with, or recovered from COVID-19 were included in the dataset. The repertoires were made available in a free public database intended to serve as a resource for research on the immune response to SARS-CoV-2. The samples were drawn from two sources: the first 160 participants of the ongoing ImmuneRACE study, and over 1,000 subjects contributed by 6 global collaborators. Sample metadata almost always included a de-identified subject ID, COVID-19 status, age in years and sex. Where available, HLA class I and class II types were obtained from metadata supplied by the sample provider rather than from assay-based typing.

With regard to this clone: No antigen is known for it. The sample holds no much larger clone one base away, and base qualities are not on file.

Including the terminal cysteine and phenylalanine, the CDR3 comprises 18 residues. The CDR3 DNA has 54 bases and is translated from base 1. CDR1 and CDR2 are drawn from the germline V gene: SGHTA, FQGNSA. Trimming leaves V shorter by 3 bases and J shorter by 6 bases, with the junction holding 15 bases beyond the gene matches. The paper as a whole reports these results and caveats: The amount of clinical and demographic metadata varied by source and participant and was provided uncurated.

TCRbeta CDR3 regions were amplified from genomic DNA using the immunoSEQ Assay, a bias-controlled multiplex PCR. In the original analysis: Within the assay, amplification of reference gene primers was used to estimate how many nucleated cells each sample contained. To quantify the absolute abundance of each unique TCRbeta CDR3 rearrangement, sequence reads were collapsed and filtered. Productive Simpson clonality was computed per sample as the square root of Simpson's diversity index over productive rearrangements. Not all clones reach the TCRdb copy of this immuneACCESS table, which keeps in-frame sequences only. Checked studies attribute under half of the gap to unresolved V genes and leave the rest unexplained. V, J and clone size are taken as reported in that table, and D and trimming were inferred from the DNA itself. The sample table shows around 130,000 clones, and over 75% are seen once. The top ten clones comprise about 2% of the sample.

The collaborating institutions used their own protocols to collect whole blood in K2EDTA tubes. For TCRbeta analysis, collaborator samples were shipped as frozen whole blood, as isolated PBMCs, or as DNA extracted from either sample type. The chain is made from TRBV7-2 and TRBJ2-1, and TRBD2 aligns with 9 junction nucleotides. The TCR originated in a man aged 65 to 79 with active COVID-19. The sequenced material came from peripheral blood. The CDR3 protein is CASSLFPLSGSAGNEQFF. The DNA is TGTGCCAGCAGCTTGTTCCCCCTTAGCGGGAGTGCGGGCAATGAGCAGTTCTTC.